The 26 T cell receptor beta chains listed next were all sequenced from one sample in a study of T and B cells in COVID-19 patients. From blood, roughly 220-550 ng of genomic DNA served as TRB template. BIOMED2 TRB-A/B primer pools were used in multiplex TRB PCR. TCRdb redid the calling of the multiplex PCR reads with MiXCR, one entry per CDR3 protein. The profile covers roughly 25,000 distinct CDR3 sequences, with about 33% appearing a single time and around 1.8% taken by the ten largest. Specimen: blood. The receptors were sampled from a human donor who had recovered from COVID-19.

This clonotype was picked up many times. CDR3 residues: CSGQGAQNTEAFF. CDR3 nucleotides: TGCAGCGGACAGGGGGCCCAGAACACTGAAGCTTTCTTT. V and J are TRBV29-1 and TRBJ1-1, with 10 positions matching TRBD1. Germline trimming cut 7 bases from V and 1 base from J; bases unmatched to any gene: 3. Per the germline V gene, CDR1 is SQVTM and CDR2 is ANQGSEA. The CDR3 has 13 amino acids.

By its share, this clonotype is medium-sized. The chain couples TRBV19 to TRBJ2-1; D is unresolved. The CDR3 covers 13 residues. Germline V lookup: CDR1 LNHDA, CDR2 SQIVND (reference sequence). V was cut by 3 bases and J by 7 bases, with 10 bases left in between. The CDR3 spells CASSMPQWNEQFF. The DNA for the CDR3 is TGTGCCAGTAGTATGCCCCAGTGGAATGAGCAGTTCTTC.

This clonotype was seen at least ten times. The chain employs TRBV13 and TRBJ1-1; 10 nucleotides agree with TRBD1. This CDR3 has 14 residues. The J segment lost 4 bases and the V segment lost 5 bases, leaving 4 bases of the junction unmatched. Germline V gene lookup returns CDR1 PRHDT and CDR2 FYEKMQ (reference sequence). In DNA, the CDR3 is TGTGCCAGCAGCGGACAGGGGGGTTCCACTGAAGCTTTCTTT. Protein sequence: CASSGQGGSTEAFF.

CDR3 sequence: CASSPHTGELFF. For the CDR3, the DNA is TGTGCCAGCAGCCCCCACACCGGGGAGCTGTTTTTT. This chain connects TRBV9 to TRBJ2-2; D call uncertain. V lost 4 bases to trimming and J lost 3 bases, with 4 bases between them. This CDR3 is 12 amino acids long. Germline V gene lookup returns CDR1 SGDLS and CDR2 YYNGEE.

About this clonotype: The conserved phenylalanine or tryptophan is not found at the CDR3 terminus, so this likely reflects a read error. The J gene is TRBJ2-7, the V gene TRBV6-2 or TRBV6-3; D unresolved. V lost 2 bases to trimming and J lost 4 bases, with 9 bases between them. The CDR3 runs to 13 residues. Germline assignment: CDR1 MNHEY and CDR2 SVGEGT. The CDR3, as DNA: TGTGCCAGCAGTTACGTGGGCCGTTACGAGCAGTACCTC. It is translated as CASSYVGRYEQYL.

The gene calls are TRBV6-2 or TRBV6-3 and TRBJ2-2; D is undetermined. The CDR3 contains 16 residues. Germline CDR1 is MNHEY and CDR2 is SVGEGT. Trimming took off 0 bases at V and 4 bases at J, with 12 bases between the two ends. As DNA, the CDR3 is TGTGCCAGCAGTTACTCGATGGGCTCGATCACCGGGGAGCTGTTTTTT. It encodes CASSYSMGSITGELFF.

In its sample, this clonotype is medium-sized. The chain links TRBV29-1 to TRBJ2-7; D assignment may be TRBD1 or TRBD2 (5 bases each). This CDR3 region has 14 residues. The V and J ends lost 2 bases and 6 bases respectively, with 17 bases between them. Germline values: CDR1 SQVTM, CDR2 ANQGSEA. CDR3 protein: CSVETGQSLGEQYF. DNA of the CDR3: TGCAGCGTTGAAACGGGGCAGAGCCTAGGCGAGCAGTACTTC.

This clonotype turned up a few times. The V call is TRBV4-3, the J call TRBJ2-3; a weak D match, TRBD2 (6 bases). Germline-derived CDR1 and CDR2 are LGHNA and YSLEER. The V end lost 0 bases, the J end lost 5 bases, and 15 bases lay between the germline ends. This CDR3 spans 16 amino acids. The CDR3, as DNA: TGCGCCAGCAGCCAAGATCGGGGGTCCGCGGTAGATACGCAGTATTTT. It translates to CASSQDRGSAVDTQYF.

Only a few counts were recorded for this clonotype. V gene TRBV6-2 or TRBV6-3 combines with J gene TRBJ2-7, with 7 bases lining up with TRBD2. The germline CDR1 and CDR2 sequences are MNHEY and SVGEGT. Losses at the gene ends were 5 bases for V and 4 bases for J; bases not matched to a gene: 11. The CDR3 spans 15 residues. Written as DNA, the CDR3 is TGTGCCAGCAGTGCGCTAGGCGGGAGTCTTTACGAGCAGTACTTC. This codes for CASSALGGSLYEQYF.

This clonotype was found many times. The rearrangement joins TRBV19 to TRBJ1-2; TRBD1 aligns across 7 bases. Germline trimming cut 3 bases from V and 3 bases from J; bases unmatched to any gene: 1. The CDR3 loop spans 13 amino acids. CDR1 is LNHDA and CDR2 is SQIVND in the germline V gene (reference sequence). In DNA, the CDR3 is TGTGCCAGTAGTATCAGGGGGGACTATGGCTACACCTTC. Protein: CASSIRGDYGYTF.

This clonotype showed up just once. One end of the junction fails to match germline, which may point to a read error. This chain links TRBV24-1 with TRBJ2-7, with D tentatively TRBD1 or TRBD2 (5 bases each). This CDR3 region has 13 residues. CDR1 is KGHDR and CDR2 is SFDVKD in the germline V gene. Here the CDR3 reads CATSEDGSGTPNF. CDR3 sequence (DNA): TGTGCCACCAGTGAAGATGGTTCCGGGACCCCTAACTTC.

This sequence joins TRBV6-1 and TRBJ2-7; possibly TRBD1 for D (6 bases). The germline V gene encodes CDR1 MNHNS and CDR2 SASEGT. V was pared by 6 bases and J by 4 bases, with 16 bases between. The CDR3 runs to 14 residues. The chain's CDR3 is CASSQGLISYEQYF. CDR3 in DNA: TGTGCCAGCAGCCAGGGGTTGATCAGTTACGAGCAGTACTTC.

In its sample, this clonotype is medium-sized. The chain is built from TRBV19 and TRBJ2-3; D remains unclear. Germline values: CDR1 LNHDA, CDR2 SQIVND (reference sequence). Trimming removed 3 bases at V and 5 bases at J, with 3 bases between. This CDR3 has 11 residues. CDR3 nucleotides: TGTGCCAGTAGTATTGGAGATACGCAGTATTTT. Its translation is CASSIGDTQYF.

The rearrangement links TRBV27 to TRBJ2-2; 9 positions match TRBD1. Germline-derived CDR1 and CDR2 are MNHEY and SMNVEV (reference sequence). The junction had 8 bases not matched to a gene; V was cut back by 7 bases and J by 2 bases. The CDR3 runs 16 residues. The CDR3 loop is CASKTRTGVNTGELFF. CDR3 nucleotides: TGTGCCAGCAAAACCCGGACAGGGGTCAACACCGGGGAGCTGTTTTTT.

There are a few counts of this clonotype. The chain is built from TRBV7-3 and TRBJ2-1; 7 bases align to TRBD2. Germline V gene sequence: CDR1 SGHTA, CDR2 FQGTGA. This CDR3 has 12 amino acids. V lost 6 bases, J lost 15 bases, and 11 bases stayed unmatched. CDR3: CASRGLAGVLFF. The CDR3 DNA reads TGTGCCAGCAGGGGTCTGGCGGGGGTTTTGTTCTTC.

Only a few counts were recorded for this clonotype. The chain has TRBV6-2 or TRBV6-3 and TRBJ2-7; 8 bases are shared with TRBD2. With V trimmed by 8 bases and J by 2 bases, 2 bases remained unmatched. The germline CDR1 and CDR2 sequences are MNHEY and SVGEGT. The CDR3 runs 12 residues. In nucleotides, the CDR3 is TGTGCCAGCCATAGCGGGACCTACGAGCAGTACTTC. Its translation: CASHSGTYEQYF.

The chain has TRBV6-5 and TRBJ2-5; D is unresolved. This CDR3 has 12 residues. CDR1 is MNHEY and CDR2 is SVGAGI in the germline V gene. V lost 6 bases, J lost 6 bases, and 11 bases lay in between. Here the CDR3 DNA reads TGTGCCAGCAGGGCTTCGGCGAAGACCCAGTACTTC. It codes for CASRASAKTQYF.

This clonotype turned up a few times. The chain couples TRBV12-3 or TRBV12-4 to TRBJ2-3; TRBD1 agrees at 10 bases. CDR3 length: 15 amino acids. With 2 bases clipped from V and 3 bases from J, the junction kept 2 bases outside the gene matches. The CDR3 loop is CASSLWTGGTDTQYF. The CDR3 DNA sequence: TGTGCCAGCAGTTTATGGACAGGGGGAACAGATACGCAGTATTTT.

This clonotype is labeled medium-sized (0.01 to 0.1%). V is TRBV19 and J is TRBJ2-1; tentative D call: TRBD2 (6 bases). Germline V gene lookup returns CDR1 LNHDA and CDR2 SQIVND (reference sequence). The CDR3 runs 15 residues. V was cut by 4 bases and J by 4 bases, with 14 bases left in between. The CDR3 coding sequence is TGTGCCAGTAGTACCCCAACCGGGACTTACAATGAGCAGTTCTTC. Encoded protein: CASSTPTGTYNEQFF.

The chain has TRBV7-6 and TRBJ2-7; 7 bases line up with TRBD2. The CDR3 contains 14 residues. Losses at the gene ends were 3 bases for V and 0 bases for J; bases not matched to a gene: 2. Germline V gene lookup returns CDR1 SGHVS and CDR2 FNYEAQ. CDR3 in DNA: TGTGCCAGCAGCTTCCAGCGGGGCTCCTACGAGCAGTACTTC. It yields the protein CASSFQRGSYEQYF.

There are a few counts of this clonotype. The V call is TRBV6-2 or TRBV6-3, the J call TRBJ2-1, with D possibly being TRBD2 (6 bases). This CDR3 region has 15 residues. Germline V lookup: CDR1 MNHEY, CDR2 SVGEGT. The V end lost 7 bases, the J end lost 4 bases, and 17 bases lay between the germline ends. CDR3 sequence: CASTPWGEEYNEQFF. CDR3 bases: TGTGCCAGCACTCCCTGGGGGGAAGAATACAATGAGCAGTTCTTC.

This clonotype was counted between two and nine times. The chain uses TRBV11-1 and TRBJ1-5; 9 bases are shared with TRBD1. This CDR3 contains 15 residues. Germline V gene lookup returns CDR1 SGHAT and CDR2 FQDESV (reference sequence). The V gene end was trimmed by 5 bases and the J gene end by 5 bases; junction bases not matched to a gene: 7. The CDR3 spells CASSRGQGRDQPQHF. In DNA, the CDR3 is TGTGCCAGCAGCCGGGGACAGGGCAGGGATCAGCCCCAGCATTTT. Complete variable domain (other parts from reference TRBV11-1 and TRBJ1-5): EAEVAQSPRYKITEKSQAVAFWCDPISGHATLYWYRQILGQGPELLVQFQDESVVDDSQLPKDRFSAERLKGVDSTLKIQPAELGDSAMYLCASSRGQGRDQPQHFGDGTRLSIL.

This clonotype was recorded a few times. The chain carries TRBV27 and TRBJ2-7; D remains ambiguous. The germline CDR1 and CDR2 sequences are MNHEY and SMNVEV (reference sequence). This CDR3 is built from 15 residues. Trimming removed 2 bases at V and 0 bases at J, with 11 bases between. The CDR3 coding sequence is TGTGCCAGCAGTTTACAGCCTTACTCCTCCTACGAGCAGTACTTC. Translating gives CASSLQPYSSYEQYF.

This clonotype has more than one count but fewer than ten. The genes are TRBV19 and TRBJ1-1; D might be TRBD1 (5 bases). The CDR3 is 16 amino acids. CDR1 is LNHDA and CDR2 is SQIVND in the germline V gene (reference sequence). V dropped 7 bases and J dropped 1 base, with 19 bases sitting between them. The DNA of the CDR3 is TGTGCCAGTACCGCTTTCGGGGGGAGGGGGAACACTGAAGCTTTCTTT. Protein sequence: CASTAFGGRGNTEAFF. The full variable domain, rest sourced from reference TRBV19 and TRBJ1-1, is DGGITQSPKYLFRKEGQNVTLSCEQNLNHDAMYWYRQDPGQGLRLIYYSQIVNDFQKGDIAEGYSVSREKKESFPLTVTSAQKNPTAFYLCASTAFGGRGNTEAFFGQGTRLTVV.

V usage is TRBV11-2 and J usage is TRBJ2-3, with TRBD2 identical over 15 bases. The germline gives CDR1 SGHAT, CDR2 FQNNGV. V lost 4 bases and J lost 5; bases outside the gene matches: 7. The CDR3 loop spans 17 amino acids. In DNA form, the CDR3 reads TGTGCCAGCAGCTCTCGGGGACTAGCGGGGGGCGGAGATACGCAGTATTTT. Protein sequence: CASSSRGLAGGGDTQYF.

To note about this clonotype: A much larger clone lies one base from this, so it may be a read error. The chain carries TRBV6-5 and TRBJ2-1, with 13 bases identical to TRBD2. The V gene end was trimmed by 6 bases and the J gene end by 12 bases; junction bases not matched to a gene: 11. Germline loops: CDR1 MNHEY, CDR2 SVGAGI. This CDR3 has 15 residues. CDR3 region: CASSSPGLAGLLQFF. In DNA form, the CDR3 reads TGTGCCAGCAGCTCACCGGGACTAGCGGGACTCTTGCAGTTCTTC.